These 6 T cell receptor beta chains originate from one sample sequenced in a study of T-cell reconstitution after alpha-beta-depleted transplantation in children. Preparation of the TCRbeta library used unique molecular identifiers. TCRdb recomputed calls from the PCR reads with MiXCR, one row per CDR3 protein. In the table there are about 500,000 distinct CDR3 sequences, roughly 11% of which are singletons. Source: PBMCs, mostly from graft donor cells, taken 180 days after TCRalphabeta/CD19-depleted stem cell transplant. These receptors came from a female patient aged 2-15 years who had a stem cell transplant for aplastic anemia, so the T cells may come from the graft donor.

This chain links TRBV2 with TRBJ2-7; unclear D gene. Per germline, CDR1 SNHLY and CDR2 FYNNEI. V was shortened by 5 bases and J by 6 bases, with 20 bases between the two germline ends. The CDR3 covers 15 residues. CDR3 DNA: TGTGCCAGCAGTCGGCCGAATGACGGTATGGGCGAGCAGTACGTC. This sequence encodes CASSRPNDGMGEQYV.

This clonotype was detected ten times or more. The chain couples TRBV20-1 to TRBJ2-1; tentatively, D is TRBD1 or TRBD2 (5 bases each). Germline CDR1 DFQATT, CDR2 SNEGSKA (reference sequence). V gave up 6 bases and J gave up 0 bases, with 12 bases separating them. CDR3 length: 14 residues. Here the CDR3 DNA reads TGCAGTGCACCACCAGGGAGCTCCTACAATGAGCAGTTCTTC. It codes for CSAPPGSSYNEQFF.

The chain employs TRBV6-5 and TRBJ1-4; D unclear. Per the germline V gene, CDR1 is MNHEY and CDR2 is SVGAGI. This CDR3 is built from 12 residues. V was cut by 7 bases and J by 5 bases, with 8 bases left in between. The CDR3 region has the DNA TGTGCCAGCACAAATCCGAATGAAAAACTGTTTTTT. Translation gives CASTNPNEKLFF.

This clonotype was seen a handful of times. This chain joins TRBV6-1 and TRBJ2-5, with 13 bases lining up with TRBD2. Germline values: CDR1 MNHNS, CDR2 SASEGT. The CDR3 sequence is 16 residues long. V shed 6 bases and J 4 bases; nucleotides not matched to a gene: 8. The CDR3 loop is CASSLGLAGAGETQYF. The CDR3 region has the DNA TGTGCCAGCAGCCTCGGACTAGCGGGAGCTGGAGAGACCCAGTACTTC.

A few counts support this clonotype. The chain carries TRBV7-2 and TRBJ2-3, with 10 bases identical to TRBD2. Germline CDR1 and CDR2: SGHTA and FQGNSA. The CDR3 covers 17 residues. With 1 base clipped from V and 4 bases from J, the junction kept 8 bases outside the gene matches. The CDR3 nucleotides are TGTGCCAGCAGCTTAGTAGCTAGCGGGAGTGTCGCAGATACGCAGTATTTT. It codes for CASSLVASGSVADTQYF.

This clonotype was counted at least ten times. This chain joins TRBV20-1 and TRBJ1-6; D perhaps matches TRBD1 (5 bases). V lost 3 bases and J 5 bases, leaving 11 bases between the germline ends. The V gene's germline CDR1 is DFQATT and CDR2 SNEGSKA (reference sequence). This CDR3 region has 14 residues. The CDR3 reads CSASSGADNSPLHF. The DNA for the CDR3 is TGCAGTGCTAGTAGCGGGGCGGATAATTCACCCCTCCACTTT.